This T cell receptor (beta chain) appears in the sequencing data of a study of graft-versus-host responses after intestinal transplantation. For the study at large: Recipients were given multivisceral, liver-intestinal, or isolated intestinal transplants.

On this clone itself: Its antigen is unknown.

Trimming cost V 5 bases and J 1 base; bases outside gene matches: 11. CDR3 length equals 17 residues. CDR1 MNHEY and CDR2 SMNVEV come from the germline V gene (reference sequence). Sequenced by immunoSEQ multiplex PCR; TCRdb stores in-frame clones only, minus some. The profile covers about 130,000 clones, with around nine tenths appearing a single time and around 0.19% taken by the ten largest. Study results and caveats: Recipient marrow showed GvH clones, some seen first in ileum or blood.

This chain connects TRBV27 to TRBJ1-5, with TRBD1 matching 7 bases. The sequence came from a human donor who received an intestinal transplant. Material: unstimulated CD4+ T cells sorted from spleen or lymph node cells, obtained before intestinal transplant. The CDR3 DNA follows: TGTGCCAGCAGTCCCACAGGGGCCGGAGGGAGCAATCAGCCCCAGCATTTT. Residues: CASSPTGAGGSNQPQHF.